These 8 T cell receptor beta chains were all obtained from the same sample, sequenced in a study of tumor and adjacent non-tumor tissue in lung cancer (dated by TCRdb to the late 2010s). RNA was extracted from bulk unsorted tissue and checked for quality with a NanoDrop ND-1000 and an Agilent 2100. The method behind the library was multiplex PCR. Sequencing instrument: Illumina HiSeq 2500. TCRbeta libraries were built by three rounds of nested PCR using primers (Table S4), following protocols modified from ARM-PCR. TCRdb trimmed the raw reads at Q25, called clones with MiXCR and kept productive beta chains. Here each entry gathers all rows of one CDR3 protein and keeps the most common genes and DNA. The sample table holds approximately 90,000 distinct CDR3 sequences, of which more than 60% were seen once. Jointly, the top ten make up roughly 15% of the sample. Source material: lung tumor tissue. The receptors derive from a man in his 70s with non-small cell lung cancer.

Concerning this clonotype: A read error may be the cause here, since a much bigger clone is one base away. The V call is TRBV9, the J call TRBJ2-7; D is undetermined. CDR1 and CDR2 (germline): SGDLS, YYNGEE. V shed 4 bases and J shed 4 bases, with 15 bases lying between them. The CDR3 spans 14 residues. Here the CDR3 reads CASSIEARAYEQYF. In DNA form, the CDR3 reads TGTGCCAGCAGCATAGAGGCCCGGGCGTACGAGCAGTACTTC.

The V call is TRBV10-2, the J call TRBJ2-6; 9 positions match TRBD1. CDR1 and CDR2 (germline): WSHSY, SAAADI. The CDR3 is made up of 16 amino acids. For the CDR3, the DNA is TGCGGCAGTAGTCCCGGGACAGGGTCCGGGGCCAACGTCCTGACTTTC. Protein product: CGSSPGTGSGANVLTF.

This clonotype was found many times. The chain combines TRBV29-1 with TRBJ2-1; D possibly matches TRBD1 or TRBD2 (5 bases each). The CDR3 runs to 10 residues. V was clipped by 8 bases and J by 12 bases, with 14 bases between them. Germline V gene data show CDR1 as SQVTM and CDR2 as ANQGSEA. CDR3 protein: CSYHSGGQFF. In DNA, the CDR3 is TGCAGCTATCACTCTGGGGGGCAGTTCTTC.

To note about this clonotype: This sequence may be a read error, since a much larger clone differs from it by one base. The V and J genes are TRBV7-6 and TRBJ2-5; maybe TRBD2 (5 bases). This CDR3 has 12 amino acids. From germline, CDR1 is SGHVS and CDR2 FNYEAQ. The CDR3: CARSLALETQYF. In nucleotides, the CDR3 is TGTGCCCGCAGCTTAGCGTTGGAGACCCAGTACTTC. The whole variable domain, filled in from reference TRBV7-6 and TRBJ2-5, reads GAGVSQSPRYKVTKRGQDVALRCDPISGHVSLYWYRQALGQGPEFLTYFNYEAQQDKSGLPNDRFSAERPEGSISTLTIQRTEQRDSAMYRCARSLALETQYFGPGTRLLVL.

Points on this clonotype: This CDR3 is missing its conserved last phenylalanine or tryptophan, likely due to a read error. This sequence joins TRBV11-3 and TRBJ1-2; perhaps TRBD1 as D (6 bases). The CDR3 covers 13 residues. Per germline, CDR1 SGHNT and CDR2 YENEEA. CDR3 protein: CGSSFRGGASYTI. CDR3 sequence (DNA): TGTGGCAGCAGCTTTAGAGGGGGTGCGAGCTACACCATC.

A note on this clonotype: At one end, the junction sequence differs from germline, possibly due to a read error. The rearrangement uses TRBV20-1 and TRBJ2-1; D possibly corresponds to TRBD2 (5 bases). The J call may be mistaken, given a closer DNA end match to TRBJ2-7. CDR3 length equals 16 residues. In germline, CDR1 is DFQATT, CDR2 SNEGSKA (reference sequence). The CDR3 loop reads CSARDPAGSRDNEQYF. The CDR3 DNA reads TGTAGTGCTAGAGATCCTGCTGGGAGTCGCGACAATGAGCAGTACTTC.

CDR3 amino acids: CANTSGGLPEFF. CDR3 DNA: TGTGCCAATACTAGTGGGGGGCTACCTGAGTTCTTC. The chain has TRBV11-2 and TRBJ2-1; D tentatively fits TRBD1 or TRBD2 (6 bases each). The germline V and J ends were trimmed by 10 bases and 14 bases, with 21 bases remaining between them. From germline, CDR1 is SGHAT and CDR2 FQNNGV. CDR3 size: 12 residues.

Comment on this clonotype: A much larger clone lies one base from this, so it may be a read error. V gene TRBV28 combines with J gene TRBJ1-2; D unresolved. Germline CDR1 reads MDHEN; CDR2 reads SYDVKM. V was pared by 4 bases and J by 2 bases, with 8 bases between. This CDR3 spans 13 amino acids. CDR3: CASSSARNYGYTF. CDR3 sequence (DNA): TGTGCCAGCAGTTCTGCCCGGAACTATGGCTACACCTTC.